Presented here are 25 T cell receptor beta chains from one specimen sequenced in a study of T-cell memory formation after mild COVID-19. TCRdb used MiXCR to reprocess the 5' RACE reads, holding one entry per CDR3 protein. The profile shows under 250,000 distinct CDR3 sequences, 8% to 9.5% of them singletons. Sequences were obtained from PBMCs or a T cell subset sorted from them (not recorded which). Receptors originate from a man aged 18 to 30 who had mild COVID-19 (a few samples of this study predate the infection). Cell type and time point are not known.

This clonotype showed up just a few times. The V and J genes are TRBV7-9 and TRBJ1-1, with a possible D match to TRBD1 (5 bases). The germline CDR1 and CDR2 sequences are SEHNR and FQNEAQ (reference sequence). CDR3 length: 15 residues. Trimming took off 3 bases at V and 3 bases at J, with 14 bases between the two ends. In DNA, the CDR3 is TGTGCCAGCAGCTTTATGGGGGTTAGTGACACTGAAGCTTTCTTT. It yields the protein CASSFMGVSDTEAFF.

This clonotype turned up a few times. V and J are TRBV7-2 and TRBJ2-2, with D perhaps TRBD2 (5 bases). Germline lookup yields CDR1 SGHTA and CDR2 FQGNSA. The CDR3 has 13 amino acids. V was shortened by 4 bases and J by 10 bases, with 13 bases between the two germline ends. The CDR3 DNA reads as TGTGCCAGCAGCTCCCCCGGACTGTTGGAGCTGTTTTTT. This translates into CASSSPGLLELFF.

J is TRBJ2-1 and V is TRBV4-3; TRBD1 matches 11 bases. CDR1 LGHNA and CDR2 YSLEER come from the germline V gene. Germline trimming cut 0 bases from V and 8 bases from J; bases unmatched to any gene: 6. This CDR3 is 16 amino acids long. CDR3 nucleotide sequence: TGCGCCAGCAGCCAAGACGGGACAGGGGGACGCGATGAGCAGTTCTTC. Residues: CASSQDGTGGRDEQFF.

This chain joins TRBV5-1 and TRBJ2-5, with TRBD2 matching over 14 bases. CDR1 and CDR2 from the germline V gene are SGHRS and YFSETQ. V was pared by 0 bases and J by 5 bases, with 3 bases of the junction left unmatched. The CDR3 totals 16 residues. This CDR3 is CASSLGTSGGIETQYF. In DNA, the CDR3 is TGCGCCAGCAGCTTGGGGACTAGCGGGGGGATCGAGACCCAGTACTTC.

CDR3 bases: TGTGCCAGCAGCCCGTGGGACAGGGCGGCGGAGACCCAGTACTTC. Translation: CASSPWDRAAETQYF. The J gene is TRBJ2-5, the V gene TRBV11-2, with 9 bases matching TRBD1. The CDR3 has 15 residues. The trim removed 5 bases at V and 5 bases at J, leaving 9 bases unmatched. CDR1 and CDR2 from the germline V gene are SGHAT and FQNNGV.

The V and J genes are TRBV20-1 and TRBJ1-1; no firm D call. Trimming took 5 bases from V and 1 from J, leaving 14 bases between them. The germline V gene has CDR1 DFQATT and CDR2 SNEGSKA (reference sequence). The CDR3 length is 14 residues. CDR3 loop: CSAHLGHSNTEAFF. In DNA form, the CDR3 reads TGCAGTGCTCACCTCGGGCACTCGAACACTGAAGCTTTCTTT.

This chain connects TRBV5-1 to TRBJ2-7; no clear D. Germline V CDR1 and CDR2: SGHRS, YFSETQ. The CDR3 consists of 13 residues. V was shortened by 5 bases and J by 6 bases, with 15 bases between the two germline ends. The CDR3 protein is CASRPRPSCEQYV. The CDR3, as DNA: TGCGCCAGCAGGCCAAGGCCTAGTTGCGAGCAGTACGTC.

The chain uses TRBV7-2 and TRBJ2-3, with D perhaps TRBD1 or TRBD2 (5 bases each). CDR3 length: 14 amino acids. Trimming left V 9 bases short and J 3 bases short, with 16 bases between. The germline V gene encodes CDR1 SGHTA and CDR2 FQGNSA. CDR3 amino acids: CASTRGVDTDTQYF. In DNA, the CDR3 is TGTGCCAGTACTAGGGGCGTGGATACAGATACGCAGTATTTT.

This clonotype was seen a handful of times. This chain connects TRBV5-1 to TRBJ1-1, with a possible D match to TRBD1 (5 bases). Trimming removed 0 bases from V and 4 bases from J, with 13 bases in between. Germline loops: CDR1 SGHRS, CDR2 YFSETQ. The CDR3 covers 15 residues. This CDR3 is CASSLVPGVVTEAFF. In nucleotides, the CDR3 is TGCGCCAGCAGCTTGGTCCCGGGGGTTGTCACTGAAGCTTTCTTT. Based on the CDR3 plus reference TRBV5-1 and TRBJ1-1, the full variable domain is KAGVTQTPRYLIKTRGQQVTLSCSPISGHRSVSWYQQTPGQGLQFLFEYFSETQRNKGNFPGRFSGRQFSNSRSEMNVSTLELGDSALYLCASSLVPGVVTEAFFGQGTRLTVV.

The rearrangement links TRBV20-1 to TRBJ2-3; tentatively, D is TRBD2 (5 bases). V was trimmed by 3 bases and J by 8 bases, leaving 21 bases between them. The CDR3 has 15 residues. The V gene's germline CDR1 is DFQATT and CDR2 SNEGSKA (reference sequence). The CDR3 DNA reads TGCAGTGCTAGCGCGCTAATAGTTCTCGAGGGTACGCAGTATTTT. This sequence encodes CSASALIVLEGTQYF.

A remark on this clonotype: At one boundary the junction diverges from the germline segment, which might be a read error. This sequence joins TRBV7-9 and TRBJ2-7; 9 nucleotides line up with TRBD1. Germline lookup yields CDR1 SEHNR and CDR2 FQNEAQ (reference sequence). This CDR3 is built from 15 residues. CDR3 amino acids: CASSLLGTGYRTEDF. CDR3 nucleotides: TGTGCCAGCAGCCTATTGGGGACAGGGTACCGGACGGAGGACTTC.

V and J are TRBV10-3 and TRBJ1-1, with D perhaps matching TRBD1 (5 bases). The CDR3 runs to 13 residues. Trimming took off 7 bases at V and 11 bases at J, with 20 bases between the two ends. The germline V gene encodes CDR1 ENHRY and CDR2 SYGVKD. CDR3 in amino acids: CAITEGAGTGAFF. The CDR3 DNA is TGTGCCATCACCGAGGGAGCCGGGACTGGGGCTTTCTTT.

This clonotype was seen more than once but under ten times. The chain uses TRBV20-1 and TRBJ1-2, with 10 bases that match TRBD1. Losses at the gene ends were 7 bases for V and 0 bases for J; bases not matched to a gene: 8. This CDR3 is 15 amino acids long. Germline V gives CDR1 DFQATT, CDR2 SNEGSKA (reference sequence). The CDR3 loop is CSVRGGQGTNYGYTF. In nucleotides, the CDR3 is TGCAGTGTTAGGGGGGGACAGGGGACTAACTATGGCTACACCTTC.

This clonotype turned up a few times. This chain links TRBV5-1 with TRBJ2-7; the match to TRBD2 covers 9 bases. This CDR3 has 16 amino acids. Germline lookup yields CDR1 SGHRS and CDR2 YFSETQ. J lost 0 bases, V lost 6 bases, and 10 bases had no gene match. This CDR3 reads CASNPLAGRTSYEQYF. In DNA form, the CDR3 reads TGCGCCAGCAACCCACTAGCGGGCCGGACCTCCTACGAGCAGTACTTC.

Only a few counts were recorded for this clonotype. The V and J genes are TRBV12-3 or TRBV12-4 and TRBJ2-7, with D possibly being TRBD1 or TRBD2 (5 bases each). The CDR3 is 13 amino acids. Trimming took 6 bases from V and 4 from J, leaving 13 bases between them. The chain's CDR3 is CASSPGTDYEQYV. The CDR3, as DNA: TGTGCCAGCAGCCCAGGGACGGATTACGAGCAGTACGTC.

At least ten counts were recorded for this clonotype. The chain couples TRBV5-1 to TRBJ2-2; tentatively, D is TRBD2 (6 bases). The CDR3 is made up of 14 amino acids. The V and J ends lost 4 bases and 3 bases respectively, with 10 bases between them. Germline V lookup: CDR1 SGHRS, CDR2 YFSETQ. CDR3 region: CASSLRGYTGELFF. The CDR3 nucleotides read TGCGCCAGCAGCCTGCGGGGTTACACCGGGGAGCTGTTTTTT.

Only a few counts were recorded for this clonotype. The gene calls are TRBV5-1 and TRBJ1-2; D is uncertain. This CDR3 has 13 amino acids. The germline CDR1 and CDR2 sequences are SGHRS and YFSETQ. V was cut by 0 bases and J by 8 bases, with 11 bases left in between. The CDR3 protein is CASSLEGTGGYTF. The CDR3 region has the DNA TGCGCCAGCAGCTTGGAGGGTACGGGCGGCTACACCTTC.

Only a few counts were recorded for this clonotype. The V gene is TRBV20-1, the J gene TRBJ1-2; 12 positions agree with TRBD1. Germline lookup yields CDR1 DFQATT and CDR2 SNEGSKA (reference sequence). This CDR3 comprises 14 residues. Unmatched junction bases numbered 3, after V lost 5 bases and J lost 2 bases. The CDR3 sequence: CSAGGQGANYGYTF. In nucleotides, the CDR3 is TGCAGTGCTGGGGGACAGGGGGCAAACTATGGCTACACCTTC.

The chain has TRBV30 and TRBJ2-7; 11 bases agree with TRBD1. Germline V lookup: CDR1 GTSNPN, CDR2 SVGIG (reference sequence). The ends lost 6 bases at V and 6 bases at J; junction bases unmatched: 7. This CDR3 region has 13 residues. The CDR3, as DNA: TGTGCCTGCCCCGGGACAGGGGGAGGCGAGCAGTACTTC. Translation gives CACPGTGGGEQYF.

The rearrangement uses TRBV12-3 or TRBV12-4 and TRBJ2-7; TRBD2 aligns across 10 bases. V shed 4 bases and J 2 bases; nucleotides not matched to a gene: 8. The CDR3 has 16 amino acids. The CDR3 is CASSSGASGRPYEQYF. The CDR3 DNA is TGTGCCAGCAGTTCGGGGGCTAGCGGGAGACCCTACGAGCAGTACTTC.

V gene TRBV6-2 or TRBV6-3 combines with J gene TRBJ1-1; 7 nucleotides match TRBD1. After removal of 1 base from V and 0 bases from J, the junction contained 2 bases not matched to a gene. Germline V gene data show CDR1 as MNHEY and CDR2 as SVGEGT. The CDR3 totals 15 residues. The CDR3 nucleotides are TGTGCCAGCAGTTACTACAGGGGACTGAACACTGAAGCTTTCTTT. It encodes CASSYYRGLNTEAFF.

This clonotype was observed a few times. The chain has TRBV29-1 and TRBJ1-5; tentatively, D is TRBD1 (6 bases). The CDR3 covers 15 residues. V was pared by 2 bases and J by 9 bases, with 20 bases between. Germline lookup yields CDR1 SQVTM and CDR2 ANQGSEA. CDR3 region: CSVEMGGSRGGPQHF. As DNA, the CDR3 is TGCAGCGTTGAAATGGGGGGCTCCCGTGGGGGGCCCCAGCATTTT. Looking up the rest from reference TRBV29-1 and TRBJ1-5 gives the full variable domain: SAVISQKPSRDICQRGTSLTIQCQVDSQVTMMFWYRQQPGQSLTLIATANQGSEATYESGFVIDKFPISRPNLTFSTLTVSNMSPEDSSIYLCSVEMGGSRGGPQHFGDGTRLSIL.

This clonotype appeared many times. The chain joins TRBV4-2 to TRBJ2-7, with 7 bases identical to TRBD1. The junction had 6 bases not matched to a gene; V was cut back by 3 bases and J by 1 base. There are 15 residues in the CDR3. In germline, CDR1 is LGHNA, CDR2 YNFKEQ. This chain's CDR3 is CASSHETGPSYEQYF. The CDR3 coding sequence is TGTGCCAGCAGCCATGAGACAGGGCCGTCCTACGAGCAGTACTTC.

This clonotype was seen a handful of times. The chain has TRBV9 and TRBJ1-1, with D perhaps TRBD1 (5 bases). Germline assignment: CDR1 SGDLS and CDR2 YYNGEE. The CDR3 consists of 13 residues. V dropped 3 bases and J dropped 4 bases, with 10 bases sitting between them. Here the CDR3 DNA reads TGTGCCAGCAGCGCTGGACACCGCACTGAAGCTTTCTTT. The encoded protein is CASSAGHRTEAFF. Filled out from reference TRBV9 and TRBJ1-1, the complete variable domain reads DSGVTQTPKHLITATGQRVTLRCSPRSGDLSVYWYQQSLDQGLQFLIQYYNGEERAKGNILERFSAQQFPDLHSELNLSSLELGDSALYFCASSAGHRTEAFFGQGTRLTVV.

This clonotype was recorded a few times. The chain couples TRBV19 to TRBJ1-6; no clear D gene. This CDR3 is built from 11 residues. Trimming shortened V by 3 bases and J by 14 bases, and 8 bases separated the two germline ends. In germline, CDR1 is LNHDA, CDR2 SQIVND (reference sequence). The DNA of the CDR3 is TGTGCCAGTAGTATCGAGGCCACCCTCCACTTT. It is translated as CASSIEATLHF.